One sample yielded the 30 T cell receptor beta chains listed below, sequenced in a study of CD8 T cells in ankylosing spondylitis (TCRdb year 2017). Libraries were built with 5' RACE. Sequencing relied on an Illumina MiSeq. In TCRdb, the public reads were trimmed at Q25 with fastp and aligned with MiXCR, with productive beta chains retained. A single entry per CDR3 protein holds the most common genes and DNA from its merged rows. This sample comprises fewer than 35,000 distinct CDR3 sequences, 12% to 15% of them detected only once. The ten largest make up approximately 35% of the sample. The material sequenced was blood. The receptors originated from a male donor with ankylosing spondylitis or in good health (not recorded which).

This chain links TRBV12-3 or TRBV12-4 with TRBJ2-1; TRBD1 agrees at 8 bases. The J segment lost 8 bases and the V segment lost 6 bases, leaving 9 bases of the junction unmatched. The CDR3 consists of 14 residues. The CDR3 region is CASSHGGQGDEQFF. The CDR3 DNA reads TGTGCCAGCAGCCATGGAGGACAGGGTGATGAGCAGTTCTTC.

This clonotype has just a few counts. This chain connects TRBV4-3 to TRBJ2-3; the D gene is possibly TRBD1 (5 bases). Germline V gene lookup returns CDR1 LGHNA and CDR2 YSLEER. Trimming took off 0 bases at V and 4 bases at J, with 11 bases between the two ends. This CDR3 is built from 15 residues. For the CDR3, the DNA is TGCGCCAGCAGCCAAGAATTGGTCAGGGCAGATACGCAGTATTTT. Translation: CASSQELVRADTQYF.

The J gene is TRBJ2-1, the V gene TRBV5-1; 13 bases are a match to TRBD2. The CDR3 runs 18 residues. CDR1 and CDR2 (germline): SGHRS, YFSETQ. J was trimmed by 0 bases and V by 1 base; bases with no gene match: 4. The CDR3 DNA reads TGCGCCAGCAGCTTGTTACTAGCGGGGGGGAGCTCCTACAATGAGCAGTTCTTC. Translation gives CASSLLLAGGSSYNEQFF. Full variable domain (outside the CDR3, taken from reference TRBV5-1 and TRBJ2-1): KAGVTQTPRYLIKTRGQQVTLSCSPISGHRSVSWYQQTPGQGLQFLFEYFSETQRNKGNFPGRFSGRQFSNSRSEMNVSTLELGDSALYLCASSLLLAGGSSYNEQFFGPGTRLTVL.

CDR3 DNA: TGTGCCAGCAGCATCGGACAGGGCCCAGATACGCAGTATTTT. Residues: CASSIGQGPDTQYF. V gene TRBV7-2 combines with J gene TRBJ2-3; 8 bases match TRBD1. The germline gives CDR1 SGHTA, CDR2 FQGNSA. V shed 5 bases, J shed 4 bases, and the junction held 5 bases outside the gene matches. The CDR3 is 14 amino acids.

This clonotype came up a few times. The rearrangement joins TRBV20-1 to TRBJ2-1, with D perhaps matching TRBD2 (5 bases). Per the germline V gene, CDR1 is DFQATT and CDR2 is SNEGSKA (reference sequence). V lost 3 bases and J 7 bases, leaving 10 bases between the germline ends. The CDR3 is 12 amino acids. The chain's CDR3 is CSASRGPNEQFF. CDR3 bases: TGCAGTGCTAGTCGGGGTCCGAATGAGCAGTTCTTC.

V is TRBV12-3 or TRBV12-4 and J is TRBJ1-1, with TRBD1 matching 7 bases. The trim removed 7 bases at V and 1 base at J, leaving 3 bases unmatched. CDR3 length equals 13 residues. CDR3 DNA: TGTGCCAGCATTAGACAGGGGAACACTGAAGCTTTCTTT. Amino acid sequence: CASIRQGNTEAFF.

The V and J genes are TRBV4-1 and TRBJ1-2, with a tentative D call TRBD1 (6 bases). The CDR3 length is 17 residues. Trimming took off 0 bases at V and 4 bases at J, with 18 bases between the two ends. CDR1 and CDR2 from the germline V gene are MGHRA and YSYEKL. CDR3 sequence: CASSQDWRGTSFYGYTF. Written as DNA, the CDR3 is TGCGCCAGCAGCCAAGATTGGAGGGGGACCTCCTTCTATGGCTACACCTTC.

The rearrangement joins TRBV20-1 to TRBJ1-4, with D unresolved. From germline, CDR1 is DFQATT and CDR2 SNEGSKA (reference sequence). The CDR3 sequence is 15 residues long. V lost 6 bases to trimming and J lost 4 bases, with 18 bases between them. The CDR3: CSARKAFAGNEKLFF. Here the CDR3 DNA reads TGCAGTGCCAGGAAGGCCTTCGCGGGTAATGAAAAACTGTTTTTT.

In this sample, this clonotype turned up a few times. The chain is built from TRBV7-2 and TRBJ2-1; TRBD1 aligns across 9 bases. The CDR3 spans 16 residues. Germline V CDR1 and CDR2: SGHTA, FQGNSA. Trimming cost V 5 bases and J 2 bases; bases outside gene matches: 7. The CDR3 protein is CASSTRRDRAYNEQFF. The CDR3 DNA reads TGTGCCAGCAGCACCCGAAGGGACAGGGCCTACAATGAGCAGTTCTTC.

The gene calls are TRBV3-1 and TRBJ2-7; tentatively, D is TRBD1 (6 bases). CDR1 and CDR2 (germline): LGHDT, YNNKEL (reference sequence). The CDR3 length is 14 residues. The ends were cut back, 0 bases at V and 7 bases at J, with 13 bases in the middle. CDR3 DNA: TGTGCCAGCAGCCAAGATTTACAGGGACGTGAGCAGTACTTC. Its protein product is CASSQDLQGREQYF.

The chain links TRBV24-1 to TRBJ2-5; perhaps TRBD2 as D (5 bases). The CDR3 consists of 14 residues. V was shortened by 4 bases and J by 4 bases, with 12 bases between the two germline ends. From germline, CDR1 is KGHDR and CDR2 SFDVKD. CDR3 amino acids: CATSENSVGETQYF. In nucleotides, the CDR3 is TGTGCCACCAGTGAAAATAGCGTAGGAGAGACCCAGTACTTC.

This clonotype has more than one count but fewer than ten. The chain couples TRBV7-2 to TRBJ2-7, with 10 bases fitting TRBD2. Trimming removed 5 bases from V and 2 bases from J; junction bases left unmatched: 9. CDR1 and CDR2 (germline): SGHTA, FQGNSA. CDR3 size: 16 residues. CDR3 in DNA: TGTGCCAGCAGCGCTAGCGGGAGCGACCCCACCTACGAGCAGTACTTC. Translation: CASSASGSDPTYEQYF.

This clonotype was seen more than once but under ten times. The chain is built from TRBV7-9 and TRBJ1-1; weak D call: TRBD1 (6 bases). CDR3 length equals 13 residues. Germline values: CDR1 SEHNR, CDR2 FQNEAQ (reference sequence). The germline V and J ends were trimmed by 5 bases and 1 base, with 8 bases remaining between them. The CDR3 is CASSTQGNTEAFF. CDR3 coding DNA: TGTGCCAGCAGCACACAGGGGAACACTGAAGCTTTCTTT. Supplemented by reference TRBV7-9 and TRBJ1-1, the full variable domain reads DTGVSQNPRHKITKRGQNVTFRCDPISEHNRLYWYRQTLGQGPEFLTYFQNEAQLEKSRLLSDRFSAERPKGSFSTLEIQRTEQGDSAMYLCASSTQGNTEAFFGQGTRLTVV.

This clonotype has only a few counts. This chain joins TRBV15 and TRBJ2-1; 7 bases match TRBD2. Germline CDR1 LNHNV, CDR2 YYDKDF (reference sequence). After removal of 5 bases from V and 4 bases from J, the junction contained 5 bases not matched to a gene. CDR3 length: 14 amino acids. This CDR3 is CATSPSGLYNEQFF. The CDR3 DNA follows: TGTGCCACCAGCCCTAGCGGCCTTTACAATGAGCAGTTCTTC.

The gene calls are TRBV6-5 and TRBJ2-5, with 10 bases aligning to TRBD2. Trimming at V came to 11 bases and at J to 1 base, leaving 7 bases not matched to a gene. Germline V gene sequence: CDR1 MNHEY, CDR2 SVGAGI. This CDR3 region has 14 residues. This CDR3 is CAGCKREGQETQYF. CDR3 DNA sequence: TGTGCCGGGTGTAAGCGGGAGGGCCAAGAGACCCAGTACTTC.

This sequence joins TRBV20-1 and TRBJ2-1, with D perhaps TRBD2 (6 bases). CDR1 DFQATT and CDR2 SNEGSKA come from the germline V gene (reference sequence). V was cut by 3 bases and J by 7 bases, with 7 bases left in between. This CDR3 comprises 11 residues. CDR3 sequence (DNA): TGCAGTGCTAGGGAGGGGAATGAGCAGTTCTTC. This codes for CSAREGNEQFF.

This clonotype has more than one count but fewer than ten. The chain is built from TRBV29-1 and TRBJ2-1; TRBD2 aligns across 11 bases. This CDR3 has 14 amino acids. Germline V gene lookup returns CDR1 SQVTM and CDR2 ANQGSEA. V was pared by 6 bases and J by 7 bases, with 8 bases of the junction left unmatched. The CDR3: CSVLLGTSGNEQFF. The DNA of the CDR3 is TGCAGCGTCTTACTAGGGACTAGCGGAAATGAGCAGTTCTTC.

A few counts support this clonotype. The chain employs TRBV29-1 and TRBJ2-3; 7 bases map to TRBD2. CDR1 is SQVTM and CDR2 is ANQGSEA in the germline V gene. This CDR3 has 13 residues. V shed 7 bases and J 5 bases; nucleotides not matched to a gene: 9. The CDR3 coding sequence is TGCAGCGCCACCGGGGGGTCTAGAGATACGCAGTATTTT. Protein sequence: CSATGGSRDTQYF.

This clonotype was seen more than once but under ten times. The chain carries TRBV5-1 and TRBJ2-1, with D perhaps matching TRBD2 (6 bases). Trimming took 2 bases from V and 4 from J, leaving 16 bases between them. CDR3 size: 16 residues. Germline V gene lookup returns CDR1 SGHRS and CDR2 YFSETQ. In DNA, the CDR3 is TGCGCCAGCAGCTTAAGGGGAGCGGGTTCTTACAATGAGCAGTTCTTC. Translated, it gives CASSLRGAGSYNEQFF.

This clonotype was seen many times. The CDR3 protein is CASSLTGTAYGYTF. CDR3 coding DNA: TGTGCCAGCAGCTTGACAGGGACAGCCTATGGCTACACCTTC. The chain employs TRBV7-9 and TRBJ1-2, with TRBD1 identical over 7 bases. This CDR3 has 14 amino acids. The V gene end was trimmed by 3 bases and the J gene end by 4 bases; junction bases not matched to a gene: 5. CDR1 is SEHNR, CDR2 FQNEAQ, per germline (reference sequence).

The genes are TRBV4-2 and TRBJ2-1; 9 nucleotides line up with TRBD2. The germline V gene encodes CDR1 LGHNA and CDR2 YNFKEQ. V lost 4 bases, J lost 8 bases, and 6 bases stayed unmatched. The CDR3 covers 14 residues. In nucleotides, the CDR3 is TGTGCCAGCAGCCTAGCGGGAGAAGACGATGAGCAGTTCTTC. It encodes CASSLAGEDDEQFF.

The genes are TRBV6-6 and TRBJ2-7; the match to TRBD1 covers 8 bases. V was clipped by 2 bases and J by 7 bases; unmatched bases: 7. Per the germline V gene, CDR1 is MNHNY and CDR2 is SVGAGI (reference sequence). The CDR3 extends over 14 amino acids. The CDR3 sequence is CASSYADRVGEQYV. The CDR3 DNA reads as TGTGCCAGCAGTTACGCGGACAGGGTTGGGGAGCAGTACGTC.

CDR3 sequence reads: CAWSRQLTNQPQHF. The CDR3 nucleotides are TGTGCCTGGAGTAGACAGTTGACAAATCAGCCCCAGCATTTT. This rearrangement joins TRBV30 to TRBJ1-5; D is perhaps TRBD1 (5 bases). V dropped 2 bases and J dropped 4 bases, with 12 bases sitting between them. Per germline, CDR1 GTSNPN and CDR2 SVGIG (reference sequence). This CDR3 comprises 14 residues. The whole variable domain, remainder taken from reference TRBV30 and TRBJ1-5, is SQTIHQWPATLVQPVGSPLSLECTVEGTSNPNLYWYRQAAGRGLQLLFYSVGIGQISSEVPQNLSASRPQDRQFILSSKKLLLSDSGFYLCAWSRQLTNQPQHFGDGTRLSIL.

The V call is TRBV3-1, the J call TRBJ2-2; possible D gene TRBD2, 7 bases. CDR3 size: 17 residues. CDR1 and CDR2 from the germline V gene are LGHDT and YNNKEL (reference sequence). Trimming shortened V by 5 bases and J by 3 bases, and 19 bases separated the two germline ends. The CDR3 loop reads CASSAPAAGAYTGELFF. CDR3 DNA sequence: TGTGCCAGCAGCGCCCCCGCGGCGGGGGCGTACACCGGGGAGCTGTTTTTT.

This clonotype was observed a handful of times. J is TRBJ2-1 and V is TRBV7-3; the D gene is possibly TRBD2 (6 bases). This CDR3 is 13 amino acids long. Trimming left V 3 bases short and J 5 bases short, with 8 bases between. Looked up from germline, CDR1 is SGHTA and CDR2 is FQGTGA. This CDR3 is CASSLIADNEQFF. CDR3 DNA: TGTGCCAGCAGCTTGATAGCGGACAATGAGCAGTTCTTC.

This clonotype was observed a handful of times. CDR3 in DNA: TGTGCCAGCTCACAAGACAGGGAGAATCGGAGAAACATTCAGTACTTC. Protein: CASSQDRENRRNIQYF. The chain is built from TRBV18 and TRBJ2-4; 7 bases align to TRBD1. CDR1 is KGHSH, CDR2 LQKENI, per germline. Trimming took 4 bases from V and 6 from J; bases not matched to a gene: 12. This CDR3 is 16 amino acids long.

This chain connects TRBV7-2 to TRBJ1-4, with 10 bases lining up with TRBD1. The CDR3 length is 15 residues. CDR1 is SGHTA and CDR2 is FQGNSA in the germline V gene. V was clipped by 2 bases and J by 7 bases; unmatched bases: 4. For the CDR3, the DNA is TGTGCCAGCAGCTTATACGGGACAGGGGCTGAAAAACTGTTTTTT. Its protein product is CASSLYGTGAEKLFF.

The genes are TRBV12-3 or TRBV12-4 and TRBJ2-5; 11 bases line up with TRBD2. The CDR3 is 16 amino acids. After removal of 7 bases from V and 4 bases from J, the junction contained 11 bases not matched to a gene. The CDR3 DNA sequence: TGTGCCAGCACCAAGGGTAGCGGGGGGGCCCGAGAGACCCAGTACTTC. Translated: CASTKGSGGARETQYF.

This clonotype showed up just a few times. The V call is TRBV5-5, the J call TRBJ2-1; TRBD1 is a possible D gene (6 bases). The ends were cut back, 4 bases at V and 6 bases at J, with 14 bases in the middle. The V gene's germline CDR1 is SGHKS and CDR2 YYEKEE (reference sequence). This CDR3 spans 14 amino acids. The CDR3, as DNA: TGTGCCAGCAGCCCCCAGGGGCCTTTCAATGAGCAGTTCTTC. Protein sequence: CASSPQGPFNEQFF.

The chain employs TRBV7-3 and TRBJ2-4; D remains unclear. CDR1 and CDR2 from the germline V gene are SGHTA and FQGTGA. This CDR3 has 15 residues. The V gene lost 0 bases and the J gene lost 9 bases, with 15 bases spanning the gap. The chain's CDR3 is CASSLTGQAGAIQYF. The DNA for the CDR3 is TGTGCCAGCAGCTTAACTGGCCAGGCAGGTGCCATTCAGTACTTC.